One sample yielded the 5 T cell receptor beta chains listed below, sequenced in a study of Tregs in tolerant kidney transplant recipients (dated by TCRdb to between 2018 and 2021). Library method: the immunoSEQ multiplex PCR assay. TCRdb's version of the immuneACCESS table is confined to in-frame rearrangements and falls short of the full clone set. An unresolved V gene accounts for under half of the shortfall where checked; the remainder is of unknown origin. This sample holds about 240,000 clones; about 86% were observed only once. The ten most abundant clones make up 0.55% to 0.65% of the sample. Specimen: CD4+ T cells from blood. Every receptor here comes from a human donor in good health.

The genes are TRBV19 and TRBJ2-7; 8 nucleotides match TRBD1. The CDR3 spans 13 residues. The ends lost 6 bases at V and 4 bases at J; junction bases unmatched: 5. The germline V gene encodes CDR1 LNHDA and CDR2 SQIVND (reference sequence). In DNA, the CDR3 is TGTGCCAGTAGGGACAGGGTGGTATACGAGCAGTACTTC. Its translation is CASRDRVVYEQYF. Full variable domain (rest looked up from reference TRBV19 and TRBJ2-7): DGGITQSPKYLFRKEGQNVTLSCEQNLNHDAMYWYRQDPGQGLRLIYYSQIVNDFQKGDIAEGYSVSREKKESFPLTVTSAQKNPTAFYLCASRDRVVYEQYFGPGTRLTVT.

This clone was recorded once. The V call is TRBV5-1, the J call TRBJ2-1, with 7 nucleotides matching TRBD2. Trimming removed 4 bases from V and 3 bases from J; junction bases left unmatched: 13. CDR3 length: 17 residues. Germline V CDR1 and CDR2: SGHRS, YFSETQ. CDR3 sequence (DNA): TGCGCCAGCAGCCTCCAGAGCACAGGCGGGAGCTACAATGAGCAGTTCTTC. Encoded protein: CASSLQSTGGSYNEQFF. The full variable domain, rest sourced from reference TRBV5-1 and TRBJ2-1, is KAGVTQTPRYLIKTRGQQVTLSCSPISGHRSVSWYQQTPGQGLQFLFEYFSETQRNKGNFPGRFSGRQFSNSRSEMNVSTLELGDSALYLCASSLQSTGGSYNEQFFGPGTRLTVL.

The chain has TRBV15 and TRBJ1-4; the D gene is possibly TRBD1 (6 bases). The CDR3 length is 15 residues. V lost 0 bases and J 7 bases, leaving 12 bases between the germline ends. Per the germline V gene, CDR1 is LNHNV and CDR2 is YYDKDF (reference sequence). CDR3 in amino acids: CATSRDGGGREKLFF. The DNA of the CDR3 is TGTGCCACCAGCAGAGATGGGGGGGGGCGTGAAAAACTGTTTTTT.

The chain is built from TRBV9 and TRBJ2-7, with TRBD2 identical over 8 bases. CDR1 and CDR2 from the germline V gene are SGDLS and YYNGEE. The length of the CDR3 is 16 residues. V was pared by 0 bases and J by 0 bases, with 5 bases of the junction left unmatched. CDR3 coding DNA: TGTGCCAGCAGCGTAGAAGGCGGGGGGTCCTCCTACGAGCAGTACTTC. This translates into CASSVEGGGSSYEQYF.

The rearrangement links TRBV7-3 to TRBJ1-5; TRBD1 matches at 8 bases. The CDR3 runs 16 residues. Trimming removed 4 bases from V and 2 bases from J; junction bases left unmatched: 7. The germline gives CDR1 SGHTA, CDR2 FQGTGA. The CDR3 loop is CASSSSPGQGNQPQHF. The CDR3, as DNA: TGTGCCAGCAGCTCGTCCCCGGGACAGGGCAATCAGCCCCAGCATTTT.